The 2 T cell receptor beta chains listed next were all sequenced from one sample in a study of OX40 agonist ivuxolimab in advanced cancers. Produced via immunoSEQ multiplex PCR; TCRdb's table is partial and in-frame only. This sample has 96,000 or so clones, with about four fifths found just once. The starting material was CD4+ or CD8+ T cells sorted from blood, obtained in a trial of the OX40 agonist ivuxolimab. Receptor source: an adult with an advanced solid tumor such as melanoma, head and neck, liver or kidney cancer.

In its sample, this clone was seen a few times. This chain links TRBV11-1 with TRBJ1-4; 7 bases line up with TRBD1. The trim removed 5 bases at V and 8 bases at J, leaving 14 bases unmatched. This CDR3 comprises 16 residues. Germline V lookup: CDR1 SGHAT, CDR2 FQDESV (reference sequence). For the CDR3, the DNA is TGTGCCAGCAGCAACCTCCCCACAGGGGCCGGAGAAAAACTGTTTTTT. This sequence encodes CASSNLPTGAGEKLFF.

This chain uses TRBV2 with TRBJ2-3; D may correspond to TRBD1 or TRBD2 (5 bases each). This CDR3 is built from 16 residues. Germline CDR1 and CDR2: SNHLY and FYNNEI. Trimming cost V 1 base and J 4 bases, with 15 bases left between them. For the CDR3, the DNA is TGTGCCAGCAGTGAAGAATATGGGGCGCGGGCAGATACGCAGTATTTT. Translated, it gives CASSEEYGARADTQYF.